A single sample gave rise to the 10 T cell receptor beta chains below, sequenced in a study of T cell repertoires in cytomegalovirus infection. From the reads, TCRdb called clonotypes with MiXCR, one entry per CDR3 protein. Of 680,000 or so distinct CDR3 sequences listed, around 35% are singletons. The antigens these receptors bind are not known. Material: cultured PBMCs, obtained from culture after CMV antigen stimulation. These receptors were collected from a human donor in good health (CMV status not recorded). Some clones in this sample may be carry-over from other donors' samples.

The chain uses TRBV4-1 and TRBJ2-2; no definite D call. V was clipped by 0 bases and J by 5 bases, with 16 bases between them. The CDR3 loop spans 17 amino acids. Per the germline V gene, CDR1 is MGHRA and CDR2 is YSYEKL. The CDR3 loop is CASSQDRWPKVTGELFF. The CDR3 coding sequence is TGCGCCAGCAGCCAAGATCGTTGGCCGAAGGTAACCGGGGAGCTGTTTTTT.

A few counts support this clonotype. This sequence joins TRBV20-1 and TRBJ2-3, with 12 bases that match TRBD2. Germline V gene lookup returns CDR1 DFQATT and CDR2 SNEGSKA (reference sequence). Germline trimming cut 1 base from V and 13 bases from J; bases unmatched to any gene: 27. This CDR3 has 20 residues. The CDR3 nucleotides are TGCAGTGCTAGAGCCCTAGCGGGGGGGCCAGAGTTAACCGAACAAGAGAGGGAGTATTTT. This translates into CSARALAGGPELTEQEREYF.

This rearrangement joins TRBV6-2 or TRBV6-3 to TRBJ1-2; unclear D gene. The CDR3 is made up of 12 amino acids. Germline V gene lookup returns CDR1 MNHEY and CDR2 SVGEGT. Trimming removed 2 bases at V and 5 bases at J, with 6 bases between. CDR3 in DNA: TGTGCCAGCAGTTACGCACGGTATGGCTACACCTTC. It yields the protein CASSYARYGYTF.

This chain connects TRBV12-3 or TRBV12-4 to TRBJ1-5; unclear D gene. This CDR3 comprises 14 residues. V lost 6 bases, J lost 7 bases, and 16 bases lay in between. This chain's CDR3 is CASSSSPDMQPQHF. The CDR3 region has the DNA TGTGCCAGCAGCTCCAGCCCTGACATGCAGCCCCAGCATTTT.

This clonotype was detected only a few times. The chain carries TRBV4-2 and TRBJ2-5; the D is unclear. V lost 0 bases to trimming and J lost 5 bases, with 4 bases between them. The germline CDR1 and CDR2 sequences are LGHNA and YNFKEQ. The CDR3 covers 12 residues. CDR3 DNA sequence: TGTGCCAGCAGCCAAGAGCGGGAGACCCAGTACTTC. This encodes CASSQERETQYF.

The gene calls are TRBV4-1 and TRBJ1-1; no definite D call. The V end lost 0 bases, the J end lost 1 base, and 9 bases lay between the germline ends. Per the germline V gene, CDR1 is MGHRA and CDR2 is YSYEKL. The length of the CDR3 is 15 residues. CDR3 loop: CASSQDSRQNTEAFF. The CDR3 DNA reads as TGCGCCAGCAGCCAAGACAGCCGGCAGAACACTGAAGCTTTCTTT.

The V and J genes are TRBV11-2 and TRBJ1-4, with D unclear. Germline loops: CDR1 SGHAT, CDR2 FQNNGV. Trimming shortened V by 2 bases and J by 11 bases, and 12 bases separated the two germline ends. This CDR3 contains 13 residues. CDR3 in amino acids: CASSLLPVGKLFF. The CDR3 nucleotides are TGTGCCAGCAGCTTACTACCCGTCGGGAAACTGTTTTTT. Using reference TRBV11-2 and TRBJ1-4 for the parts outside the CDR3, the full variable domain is EAGVAQSPRYKIIEKRQSVAFWCNPISGHATLYWYQQILGQGPKLLIQFQNNGVVDDSQLPKDRFSAERLKGVDSTLKIQPAKLEDSAVYLCASSLLPVGKLFFGSGTQLSVL.

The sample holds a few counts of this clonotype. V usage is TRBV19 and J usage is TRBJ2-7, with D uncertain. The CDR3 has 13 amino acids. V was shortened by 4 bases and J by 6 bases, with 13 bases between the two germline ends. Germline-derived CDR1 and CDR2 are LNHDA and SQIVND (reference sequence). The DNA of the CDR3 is TGTGCCAGTAGTAGCCGCAGCCTGGGCGAGCAGTACTTC. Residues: CASSSRSLGEQYF.

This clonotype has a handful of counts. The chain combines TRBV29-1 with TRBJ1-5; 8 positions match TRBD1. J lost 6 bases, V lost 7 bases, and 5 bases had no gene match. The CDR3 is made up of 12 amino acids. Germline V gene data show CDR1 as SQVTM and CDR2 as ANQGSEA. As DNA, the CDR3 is TGCAGCGCCACAACAGGGGGTCAGCCCCAGCATTTT. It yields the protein CSATTGGQPQHF.

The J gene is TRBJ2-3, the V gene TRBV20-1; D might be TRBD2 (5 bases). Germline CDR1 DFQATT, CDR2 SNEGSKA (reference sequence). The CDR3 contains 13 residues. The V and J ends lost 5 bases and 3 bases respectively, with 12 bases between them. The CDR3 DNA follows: TGCAGTGCTTTTGGGCGGGTGACAGATACGCAGTATTTT. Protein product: CSAFGRVTDTQYF.